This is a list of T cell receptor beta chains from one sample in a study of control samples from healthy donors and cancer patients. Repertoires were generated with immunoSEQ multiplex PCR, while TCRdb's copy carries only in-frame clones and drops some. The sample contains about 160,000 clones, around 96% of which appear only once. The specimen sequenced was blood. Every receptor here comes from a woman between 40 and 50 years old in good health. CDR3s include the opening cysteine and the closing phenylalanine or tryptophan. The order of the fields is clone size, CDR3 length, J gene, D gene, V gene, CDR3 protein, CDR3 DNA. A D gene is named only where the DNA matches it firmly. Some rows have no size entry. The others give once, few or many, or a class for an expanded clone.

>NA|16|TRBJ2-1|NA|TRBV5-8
CASRKEGGSSYNEQFF
TGTGCCAGCAGAAAAGAAGGGGGAAGCTCCTACAATGAGCAGTTCTTC
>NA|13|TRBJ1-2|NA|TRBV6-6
CASSPTDNYGYTF
TGTGCCAGCAGTCCGACGGACAACTATGGCTACACCTTC
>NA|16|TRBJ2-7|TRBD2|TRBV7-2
CASSFRLAPPVHEQYF
TGTGCCAGCAGCTTTAGACTAGCCCCACCCGTCCACGAGCAGTACTTC
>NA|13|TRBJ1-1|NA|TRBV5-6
CASSLGRNTEAFF
TGTGCCAGCAGCTTGGGACGTAACACTGAAGCTTTCTTT
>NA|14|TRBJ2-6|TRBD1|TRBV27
CASKRQGGANVLTF
TGTGCCAGCAAAAGACAGGGGGGGGCCAACGTCCTGACTTTC
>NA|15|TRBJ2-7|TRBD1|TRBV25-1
CASSEVRGQGSEQYF
TGTGCCAGCAGTGAGGTGCGGGGACAGGGGTCCGAGCAGTACTTC
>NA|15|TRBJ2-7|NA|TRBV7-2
CASSSRHGGRDEQYF
TGTGCCAGCAGCTCAAGGCATGGGGGACGGGACGAGCAGTACTTC
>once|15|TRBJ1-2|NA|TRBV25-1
CASSEGNRVGYGYTF
TGTGCCAGCAGTGAAGGAAACAGGGTCGGCTATGGCTACACCTTC
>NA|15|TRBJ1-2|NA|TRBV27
CASSNPQGGNYGYTF
TGTGCCAGCAGTAACCCCCAGGGAGGGAACTATGGCTACACCTTC
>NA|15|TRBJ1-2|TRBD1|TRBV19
CASSTPRQGRDGYTF
TGTGCCAGTAGTACACCCAGACAGGGTAGGGATGGCTACACCTTC
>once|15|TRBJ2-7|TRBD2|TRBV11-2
CASSPHGTKLYEQYF
TGTGCCAGCAGCCCTCACGGGACTAAACTCTACGAGCAGTACTTC
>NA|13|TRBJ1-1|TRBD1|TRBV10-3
CASTGTGATEAFF
TGTGCCTCGACCGGGACAGGGGCCACTGAAGCTTTCTTT
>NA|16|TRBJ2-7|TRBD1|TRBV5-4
CASSLGGGQGSYEQYF
TGTGCCAGCAGCTTGGGGGGTGGACAGGGGTCCTACGAGCAGTACTTC
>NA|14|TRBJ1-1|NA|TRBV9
CASSPPSLGSEAFF
TGTGCCAGCAGCCCCCCTTCCTTGGGATCTGAAGCTTTCTTT
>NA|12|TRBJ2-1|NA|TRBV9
CASSYSGLEQFF
TGTGCCAGCAGCTACAGCGGGCTAGAGCAGTTCTTC
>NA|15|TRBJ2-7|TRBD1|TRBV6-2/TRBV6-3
CASSWRPGGRYEQYF
TGTGCCAGCAGTTGGCGACCAGGGGGTCGGTACGAGCAGTACTTC